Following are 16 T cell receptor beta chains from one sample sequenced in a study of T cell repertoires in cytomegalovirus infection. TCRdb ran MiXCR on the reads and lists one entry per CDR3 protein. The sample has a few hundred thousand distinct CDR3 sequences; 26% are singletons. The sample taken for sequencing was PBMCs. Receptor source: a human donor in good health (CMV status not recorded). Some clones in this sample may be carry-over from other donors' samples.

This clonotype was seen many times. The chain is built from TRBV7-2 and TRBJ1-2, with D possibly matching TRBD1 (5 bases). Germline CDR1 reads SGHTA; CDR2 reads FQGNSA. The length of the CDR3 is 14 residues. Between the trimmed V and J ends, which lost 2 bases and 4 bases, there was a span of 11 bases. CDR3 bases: TGTGCCAGCAGCTTAACTCGACAGATCTATGGCTACACCTTC. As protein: CASSLTRQIYGYTF.

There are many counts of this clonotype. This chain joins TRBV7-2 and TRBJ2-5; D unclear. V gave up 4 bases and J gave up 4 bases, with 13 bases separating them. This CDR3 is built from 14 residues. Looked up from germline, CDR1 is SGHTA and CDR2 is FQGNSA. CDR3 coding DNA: TGTGCCAGCAGCTCTCGCATTTGGATAGAGACCCAGTACTTC. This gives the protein CASSSRIWIETQYF.

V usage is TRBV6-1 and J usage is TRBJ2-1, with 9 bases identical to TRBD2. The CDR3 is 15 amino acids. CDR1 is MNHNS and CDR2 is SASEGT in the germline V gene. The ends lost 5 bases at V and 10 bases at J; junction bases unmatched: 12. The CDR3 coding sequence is TGTGCCAGCAGTTACAGGGTAGCGGGGGCCGCAGAGCAGTTCTTC. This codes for CASSYRVAGAAEQFF.

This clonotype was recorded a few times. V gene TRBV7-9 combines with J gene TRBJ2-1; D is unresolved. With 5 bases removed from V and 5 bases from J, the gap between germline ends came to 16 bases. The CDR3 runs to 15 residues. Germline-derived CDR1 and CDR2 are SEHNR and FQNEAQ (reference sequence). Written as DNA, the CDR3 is TGTGCCAGCAGCCCCAAGACCTCGGCGAACAATGAGCAGTTCTTC. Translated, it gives CASSPKTSANNEQFF. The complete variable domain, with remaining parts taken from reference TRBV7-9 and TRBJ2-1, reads DTGVSQNPRHKITKRGQNVTFRCDPISEHNRLYWYRQTLGQGPEFLTYFQNEAQLEKSRLLSDRFSAERPKGSFSTLEIQRTEQGDSAMYLCASSPKTSANNEQFFGPGTRLTVL.

The CDR3: CASTPGGQWEQYF. The CDR3 region has the DNA TGTGCCAGCACCCCCGGGGGGCAATGGGAGCAGTACTTC. The rearrangement uses TRBV7-9 and TRBJ2-7, with D possibly TRBD2 on 7 matching bases. The CDR3 consists of 13 residues. Between the trimmed V and J ends, which lost 7 bases and 7 bases, there was a span of 17 bases. Germline CDR1 reads SEHNR; CDR2 reads FQNEAQ (reference sequence).

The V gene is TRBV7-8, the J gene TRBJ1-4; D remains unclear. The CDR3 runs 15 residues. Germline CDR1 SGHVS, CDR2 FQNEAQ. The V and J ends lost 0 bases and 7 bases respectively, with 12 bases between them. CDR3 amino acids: CASSLAAWRLEKLFF. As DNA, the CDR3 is TGTGCCAGCAGCTTAGCGGCTTGGAGACTTGAAAAACTGTTTTTT.

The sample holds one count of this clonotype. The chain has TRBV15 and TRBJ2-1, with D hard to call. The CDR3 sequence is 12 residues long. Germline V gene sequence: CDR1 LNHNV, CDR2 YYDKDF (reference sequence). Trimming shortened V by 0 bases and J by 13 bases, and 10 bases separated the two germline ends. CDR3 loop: CATSRDLWDQFF. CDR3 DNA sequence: TGTGCCACCAGCAGAGATCTCTGGGATCAGTTCTTC.

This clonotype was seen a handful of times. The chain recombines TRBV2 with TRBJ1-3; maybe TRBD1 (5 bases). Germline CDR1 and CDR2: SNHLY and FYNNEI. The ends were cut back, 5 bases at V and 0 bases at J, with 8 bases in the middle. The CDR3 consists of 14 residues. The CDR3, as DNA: TGTGCCAGCAGTAATCAGGGCTCTGGAAACACCATATATTTT. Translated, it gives CASSNQGSGNTIYF.

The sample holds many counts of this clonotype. In DNA, the CDR3 is TGTGCCATCAGCTCCGGGACTAGCGGGAGGGCCCTCGCATCCAATGAGCAGTTCTTC. This sequence encodes CAISSGTSGRALASNEQFF. This rearrangement joins TRBV10-3 to TRBJ2-1; TRBD2 matches 16 bases. From germline, CDR1 is ENHRY and CDR2 SYGVKD. The CDR3 consists of 19 residues. Trimming cost V 6 bases and J 6 bases; bases outside gene matches: 14.

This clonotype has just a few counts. The CDR3 DNA follows: TGTGCCAGCAGCCCCGCGAGGGGAGACCTGGGTGAGCAGTACTTC. Residues: CASSPARGDLGEQYF. The chain joins TRBV7-6 to TRBJ2-7; the D call may be TRBD1 or TRBD2 (5 bases each). V was trimmed by 5 bases and J by 7 bases, leaving 21 bases between them. This CDR3 is 15 amino acids long. Germline V lookup: CDR1 SGHVS, CDR2 FNYEAQ.

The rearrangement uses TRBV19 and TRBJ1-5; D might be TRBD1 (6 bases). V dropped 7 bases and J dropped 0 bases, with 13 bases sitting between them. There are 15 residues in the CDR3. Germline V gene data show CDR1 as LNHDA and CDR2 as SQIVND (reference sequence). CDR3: CASMDRPLSNQPQHF. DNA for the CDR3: TGTGCCAGTATGGACAGACCCCTTAGCAATCAGCCCCAGCATTTT.

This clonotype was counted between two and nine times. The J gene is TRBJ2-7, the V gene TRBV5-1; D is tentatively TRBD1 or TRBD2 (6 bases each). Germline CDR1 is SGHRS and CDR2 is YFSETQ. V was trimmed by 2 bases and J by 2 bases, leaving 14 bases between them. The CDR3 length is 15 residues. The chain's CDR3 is CASSLEGGIPYEQYF. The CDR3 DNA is TGCGCCAGCAGCTTAGAAGGGGGGATTCCCTACGAGCAGTACTTC.

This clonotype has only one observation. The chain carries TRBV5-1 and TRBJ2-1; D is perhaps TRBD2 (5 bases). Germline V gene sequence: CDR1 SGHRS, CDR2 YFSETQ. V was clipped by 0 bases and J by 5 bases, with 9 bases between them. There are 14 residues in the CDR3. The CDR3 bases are TGCGCCAGCAGCTTGGGGGGAGTGCACAATGAGCAGTTCTTC. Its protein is CASSLGGVHNEQFF.

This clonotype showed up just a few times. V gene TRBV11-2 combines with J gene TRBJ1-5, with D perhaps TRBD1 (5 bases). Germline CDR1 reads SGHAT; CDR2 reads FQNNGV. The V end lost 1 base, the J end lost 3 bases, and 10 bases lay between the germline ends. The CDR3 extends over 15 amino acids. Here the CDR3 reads CASSLGGGLNQPQHF. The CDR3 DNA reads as TGTGCCAGCAGCTTAGGTGGGGGTCTCAATCAGCCCCAGCATTTT.

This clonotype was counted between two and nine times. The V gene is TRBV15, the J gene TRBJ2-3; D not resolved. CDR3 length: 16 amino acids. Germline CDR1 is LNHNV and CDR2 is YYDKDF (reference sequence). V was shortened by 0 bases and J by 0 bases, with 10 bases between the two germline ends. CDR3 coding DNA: TGTGCCACCAGCAGAGAGGGCCGCGTTAGCACAGATACGCAGTATTTT. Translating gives CATSREGRVSTDTQYF.

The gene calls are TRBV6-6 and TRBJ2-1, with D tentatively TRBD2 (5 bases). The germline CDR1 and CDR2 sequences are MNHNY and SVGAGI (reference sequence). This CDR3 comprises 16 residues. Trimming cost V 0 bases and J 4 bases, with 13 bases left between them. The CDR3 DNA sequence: TGTGCCAGCAGTTACTCGAATACGGGAAGGTACAATGAGCAGTTCTTC. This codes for CASSYSNTGRYNEQFF.